The 3 T cell receptor beta chains presented below share a single source sample, sequenced in a study of T cells in Graves' hyperthyroidism and ophthalmopathy. Researchers amplified the TCR beta CDR3 regions from RNA transcripts. First-round RT-PCR of the TCR CDR3 relied on the HTBI primer set. TCRdb re-called the multiplex PCR reads through MiXCR, storing one row per CDR3 protein. Of about 760,000 distinct CDR3 sequences in the sample, about 35% were seen once. Sequenced material: blood. These receptor sequences come from a woman aged 40 to 50 with Graves' hyperthyroidism.

This clonotype was recorded at least ten times. The chain recombines TRBV5-8 with TRBJ2-5; perhaps TRBD2 as D (5 bases). CDR1 SGHTS and CDR2 YDEGEE come from the germline V gene. Between the trimmed V and J ends, which lost 4 bases and 7 bases, there was a span of 14 bases. CDR3 length: 13 amino acids. The CDR3: CASSQGLMGTQYF. The DNA of the CDR3 is TGTGCCAGCAGCCAAGGACTGATGGGGACCCAGTACTTC.

The gene calls are TRBV19 and TRBJ2-2; a weak D match, TRBD1 (6 bases). The V end was cut by 6 bases, the J end by 4 bases, with 12 bases between. The CDR3 covers 14 residues. CDR1 is LNHDA, CDR2 SQIVND, per germline (reference sequence). The CDR3 loop is CASSRGTVTGELFF. The CDR3 DNA is TGTGCCAGTAGCAGGGGAACGGTCACCGGGGAGCTGTTTTTT.

The CDR3 here is CASSPPRGTIYF. For the CDR3, the DNA is TGTGCCAGCAGCCCCCCCAGGGGCACCATATATTTT. The gene calls are TRBV7-6 and TRBJ1-3; D possibly corresponds to TRBD1 (6 bases). CDR1 and CDR2 from the germline V gene are SGHVS and FNYEAQ. V shed 5 bases and J shed 9 bases, with 11 bases lying between them. This CDR3 has 12 amino acids.